These T cell receptor beta chains were read from a single sample in a study of T-cell memory formation after mild COVID-19. TCRdb re-derived calls from the 5' RACE reads in MiXCR, one entry per CDR3 protein. The sample records roughly 120,000 distinct CDR3 sequences, about a sixth being singletons. The sequencing input was PBMCs or a T cell subset sorted from them (not recorded which). Receptors were obtained from an adult woman who had mild COVID-19 (a few samples of this study predate the infection). Cell type and time point are not known. Both conserved end residues are part of each CDR3. Fields, in order: J gene, clone size, CDR3 length, V gene, CDR3 protein. Not every row has a clone size; where given, it reads once, few, many or a size class.

TRBJ2-7 | - | 19 | TRBV7-9 | CASSSPPTSSGRPGDEQYF
TRBJ2-7 | few | 12 | TRBV5-4 | CASSFPGDEQYF
TRBJ2-7 | - | 14 | TRBV5-1 | CASSLGTSAYEQYF
TRBJ1-5 | - | 16 | TRBV25-1 | CASSGGVVPDLQHQHF
TRBJ1-3 | few | 15 | TRBV12-3/TRBV12-4 | CASSVSTGGGNTIYF
TRBJ1-1 | many | 14 | TRBV29-1 | CSVEEGGMGTEAFF
TRBJ1-1 | few | 15 | TRBV5-1 | CASSPGYSGNTEAFF
TRBJ2-1 | - | 18 | TRBV7-3 | CASSPRARTQSSYNEQFF
TRBJ1-2 | few | 17 | TRBV25-1 | CASSEGVRTGGAHGYTF
TRBJ1-3 | few | 16 | TRBV9 | CASSVSDRDSGNTIYF
TRBJ2-3 | few | 14 | TRBV3-1 | CASSQDRVRDTQYF